This T cell receptor beta chain comes out of a study of blood T cells in healthy people across ages. Study-wide results and caveats: The donors' CMV status was not determined, possibly confounding changes in expanded clonotypes.

This clonotype was detected once. Antigen unknown. Together with a sample-barcoded 5' primer, a J-beta primer mix was included in a second PCR lasting about 7 to 11 cycles. Each CDR3 protein gets one entry after TCRdb re-called the 5' RACE reads with MiXCR. The sample has about 730,000 distinct CDR3 sequences, 35% to 45% seen once; the top ten hold 20% to 25%. Germline CDR1 MNHEY, CDR2 SVGAGI. Trimming cost V 0 bases and J 5 bases, with 10 bases left between them. There are 15 residues in the CDR3. The TCR originated in a woman in her sixties or seventies in good health. This chain connects TRBV6-5 to TRBJ1-4; no clear D. Sequencing was performed on blood. As DNA, the CDR3 is TGTGCCAGCAGTTACTCGCGACCCCGGAATGAAAAACTGTTTTTT. This codes for CASSYSRPRNEKLFF.